This T cell receptor (beta chain) was sequenced in a study of somatic mutations in cytotoxic T cells in rheumatoid arthritis. Produced via immunoSEQ multiplex PCR; TCRdb's table is partial and in-frame only. The sample holds fewer than 25,000 clones; roughly 65% are singletons and the top ten take under 20%. This CDR3 is built from 13 residues. Trimming stripped 2 bases from V and 1 base from J, with 5 bases between. Germline CDR1 and CDR2: SGHTA and FQGTGA. This clonotype originated in an adult with rheumatoid arthritis. Sample: CD8+ T cells sorted from blood. The chain couples TRBV7-3 to TRBJ1-1; no firm D call. Here the CDR3 reads CASSLSGNTEAFF. As DNA, the CDR3 is TGTGCCAGCAGCTTATCGGGGAACACTGAAGCTTTCTTT.